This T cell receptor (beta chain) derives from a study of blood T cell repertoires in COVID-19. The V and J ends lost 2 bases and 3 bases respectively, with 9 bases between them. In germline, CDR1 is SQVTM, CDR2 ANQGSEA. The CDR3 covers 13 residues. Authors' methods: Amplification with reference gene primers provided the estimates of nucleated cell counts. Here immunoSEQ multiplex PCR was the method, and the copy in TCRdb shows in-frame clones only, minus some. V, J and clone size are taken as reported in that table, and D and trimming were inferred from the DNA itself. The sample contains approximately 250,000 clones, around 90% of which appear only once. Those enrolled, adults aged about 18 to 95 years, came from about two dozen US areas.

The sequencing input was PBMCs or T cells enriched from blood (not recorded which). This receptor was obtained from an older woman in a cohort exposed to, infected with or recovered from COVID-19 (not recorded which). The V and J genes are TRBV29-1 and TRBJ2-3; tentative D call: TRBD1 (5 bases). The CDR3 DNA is TGCAGCGTTGAACGGCAGGGAACAGATACGCAGTATTTT. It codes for CSVERQGTDTQYF.